Listed below are T cell receptor beta chains from one sample, sequenced in a study of T cell responses to AZD1222 COVID-19 vaccine. TCRdb's table, derived via immunoSEQ multiplex PCR, lists solely in-frame clones and lacks some. The top ten clones hold roughly 1.3% of a sample with some 190,000 clones, almost 95% of them seen once. The input for sequencing was peripheral blood, taken on day 0 of AZD1222 vaccination. The receptors shown here come from an adult in good health. Each CDR3 is given with its conserved first and last residue. Each record gives: D gene, V gene, clone size, J gene, CDR3 DNA, CDR3 protein. D genes are given only for firm matches. Not every row has a clone size; where given, it reads once, few, many or a size class.

-,TRBV19,once,TRBJ1-5,TGTGCCAGTAATGGCCGATATAGCAATCAGCCCCAGCATTTT,CASNGRYSNQPQHF
-,TRBV5-5,few,TRBJ1-5,TGTGCCAGCAGCGCAGGGGTCAGCAATCAGCCCCAGCATTTT,CASSAGVSNQPQHF
TRBD1,TRBV19,-,TRBJ1-5,TGTGCCAGTAGTAGGACAGGGGTACGCAATCAGCCCCAGCATTTT,CASSRTGVRNQPQHF
-,TRBV5-1,-,TRBJ1-1,TGCGCCAGCAGCTTGTGGGAGAACACTGAAGCTTTCTTT,CASSLWENTEAFF
-,TRBV7-8,-,TRBJ2-2,TGTGCCAGCAGCCGATGGGGCGGGGCCCCTGCTGTTGGGGAGCTGTTTTTT,CASSRWGGAPAVGELFF
-,TRBV6-1,-,TRBJ1-2,TGTGCCAGCAGTGAAACAGGCGCATATGGCTACACCTTC,CASSETGAYGYTF
-,TRBV6-5,-,TRBJ1-1,TGTGCCAGCAGTACGGGACAGAACACTGAAGCTTTCTTT,CASSTGQNTEAFF
-,TRBV5-1,-,TRBJ1-4,TGCGCCAGCAGCTTGGAGGGACTATCGAATGAAAAACTGTTTTTT,CASSLEGLSNEKLFF
TRBD1,TRBV6-2/TRBV6-3,-,TRBJ1-1,TGTGCCAGCAGTTACTACAGGGGGAGGGGGAACACTGAAGCTTTCTTT,CASSYYRGRGNTEAFF
-,TRBV18,once,TRBJ1-1,TGTGCCAGCTCACCTTCCCCGACGCTGAACACTGAAGCTTTCTTT,CASSPSPTLNTEAFF
TRBD1,TRBV9,-,TRBJ2-1,TGTGCCAGCAGCGTAGCTTCCCCGGGACAGAAACGGGATGAGCAGTTCTTC,CASSVASPGQKRDEQFF
-,TRBV9,-,TRBJ2-1,TGTGCCAGCAGCGTTGGGGGGCCTTACAATGAGCAGTTCTTC,CASSVGGPYNEQFF
-,TRBV21-1,-,TRBJ1-2,TGTGCCAGCAGCAAAGGACGCGGGCGAGAGGGGAGCTATGGCTACACCTTC,CASSKGRGREGSYGYTF
-,TRBV6-2/TRBV6-3,-,TRBJ1-5,TGTGCCAGCAGTTACGGGCCCCACCAGCCCCAGCATTTT,CASSYGPHQPQHF
-,TRBV18,-,TRBJ2-7,TGTGCCAGCTCTCTTTACAGGGATCCCTACGAGCAGTACTTC,CASSLYRDPYEQYF
TRBD1,TRBV6-1,-,TRBJ2-6,TGTGCCAGCAGTGGGGACAGGGGTCACTCTGGGGCCAACGTCCTGACTTTC,CASSGDRGHSGANVLTF
-,TRBV15,-,TRBJ1-1,TGTGCCACCAGCAGAAAGGGGCCGGACACTGAAGCTTTCTTT,CATSRKGPDTEAFF
-,TRBV5-1,-,TRBJ1-6,TGCGCCAGCAGCTTGGAGTTCGATAATTCACCCCTCCACTTT,CASSLEFDNSPLHF
-,TRBV7-2,-,TRBJ1-2,TGTGCCAGCAGCTTAGGTGGATACAGGACTTACGGCTACACCTTC,CASSLGGYRTYGYTF
-,TRBV6-2/TRBV6-3,-,TRBJ2-3,TGTGCCAGCAGCCGGGCCACCCCCGATACGCAGTATTTT,CASSRATPDTQYF
-,TRBV28,-,TRBJ1-4,TGTGCCAGCAGTCCTGGGGGGGGCTTAAATGAAAAACTGTTTTTT,CASSPGGGLNEKLFF
-,TRBV5-6,-,TRBJ1-2,TGTGCCAGCAGCCCGGGGCAGGGGAGGTATGGCTACACCTTC,CASSPGQGRYGYTF
-,TRBV6-6,-,TRBJ2-5,TGTGCCAGCGTCAGGGGTGGGAGTCAAGAGACCCAGTACTTC,CASVRGGSQETQYF
-,TRBV3-1/TRBV3-2,-,TRBJ1-6,TGTGCCAGCAGCCAAGGACAGCCTTACCCACCCCTCCACTTT,CASSQGQPYPPLHF
TRBD1,TRBV9,-,TRBJ2-7,TGTGCCAGCAGCGTAGCCTCCGGGACAGGGGTCTACGAGCAGTACTTC,CASSVASGTGVYEQYF
TRBD2,TRBV18,-,TRBJ2-3,TGTGCCAGCTCACCCGCGGGGGGGCGCAAAGATACGCAGTATTTT,CASSPAGGRKDTQYF
-,TRBV19,-,TRBJ1-6,TGTGCCAGTAGTCGACAGGAATATAATTCACCCCTCCACTTT,CASSRQEYNSPLHF
TRBD1,TRBV24-1,-,TRBJ2-1,TGTGCCATCGCGGGGGACAGGGGGGATGAGCAGTTCTTC,CAIAGDRGDEQFF
-,TRBV9,-,TRBJ1-1,TGTGCCAGCACCCCCCTATCCTCTGAAGCTTTCTTT,CASTPLSSEAFF